These 9 T cell receptor beta chains were all obtained from the same sample, sequenced in a study of shared clonotypes between healthy human individuals. Only in-frame clones appear in the TCRdb table, and some are missing; sequencing was by immunoSEQ multiplex PCR. This table has about 2.3 million clones, 85% to 95% appearing once. Input material: naive CD4+ T cells from PBMCs. The subset here: CD45RA+ positively selected. The receptors come from a man younger than 35 in good health. Some clones in this sample may be carry-over from other donors' samples.

V usage is TRBV28 and J usage is TRBJ2-7; 8 positions agree with TRBD1. Losses at the gene ends were 4 bases for V and 4 bases for J; bases not matched to a gene: 12. Germline V gene lookup returns CDR1 MDHEN and CDR2 SYDVKM. The CDR3 loop spans 16 amino acids. The chain's CDR3 is CASSWPRTGLSYEQYF. The CDR3 bases are TGTGCCAGCAGTTGGCCACGGACAGGGTTAAGTTACGAGCAGTACTTC.

The chain joins TRBV7-9 to TRBJ2-5; the D is unclear. Germline assignment: CDR1 SEHNR and CDR2 FQNEAQ (reference sequence). This CDR3 comprises 13 residues. V dropped 3 bases and J dropped 4 bases, with 9 bases sitting between them. CDR3 sequence: CASSFNRRETQYF. CDR3 nucleotide sequence: TGTGCCAGCAGCTTCAACAGAAGAGAGACCCAGTACTTC.

The CDR3 coding sequence is TGTGCCAGCAGCCTGACAGGGGAATTCGAGACCATATATTTT. Translation gives CASSLTGEFETIYF. The genes are TRBV6-1 and TRBJ1-3; 8 bases agree with TRBD1. The V gene's germline CDR1 is MNHNS and CDR2 SASEGT. Trimming cost V 6 bases and J 10 bases; bases outside gene matches: 11. This CDR3 is 14 amino acids long.

The gene calls are TRBV7-9 and TRBJ2-3, with D unclear. From germline, CDR1 is SEHNR and CDR2 FQNEAQ (reference sequence). The CDR3 extends over 13 amino acids. Trimming stripped 1 base from V and 8 bases from J, with 10 bases between. CDR3 amino acids: CASSLEVASTQYF. CDR3 nucleotides: TGTGCCAGCAGCTTAGAGGTGGCATCTACGCAGTATTTT.

This clone was seen a handful of times. V gene TRBV28 combines with J gene TRBJ2-6; unclear D gene. V shed 5 bases and J shed 2 bases, with 4 bases lying between them. The CDR3 sequence is 13 residues long. CDR1 and CDR2 (germline): MDHEN, SYDVKM. CDR3 bases: TGTGCCAGCAGTGAGCCTGGGGCCAACGTCCTGACTTTC. Translating gives CASSEPGANVLTF.

The rearrangement links TRBV6-5 to TRBJ2-7, with a tentative D call TRBD2 (6 bases). The CDR3 is made up of 15 amino acids. CDR1 is MNHEY, CDR2 SVGAGI, per germline. Trimming took 6 bases from V and 0 from J, leaving 15 bases between them. CDR3 sequence: CASRDPGRSSYEQYF. The CDR3 coding sequence is TGTGCCAGCAGAGATCCAGGGAGGAGCTCCTACGAGCAGTACTTC.

V usage is TRBV7-9 and J usage is TRBJ1-1; a possible D gene is TRBD1 (6 bases). Per germline, CDR1 SEHNR and CDR2 FQNEAQ (reference sequence). Trimming stripped 7 bases from V and 2 bases from J, with 14 bases between. This CDR3 comprises 14 residues. The CDR3 loop is CASKGDLFNTEAFF. The CDR3 bases are TGTGCCAGCAAGGGGGATTTGTTTAACACTGAAGCTTTCTTT.

The chain has TRBV21-1 and TRBJ2-7; the table's D call of TRBD1 was not tested on the DNA. TRBV21-1 is flagged as a pseudogene. This CDR3 has 17 residues. CDR3 sequence (DNA): TGTGCCAGCAGCAAAGCGCCGGGACAGGTCGTCTCCTACGAGCAGTACTTC. Protein sequence: CASSKAPGQVVSYEQYF.

The J gene is TRBJ1-1, the V gene TRBV11-2; D not resolved. The germline gives CDR1 SGHAT, CDR2 FQNNGV. This CDR3 comprises 13 residues. Trimming stripped 7 bases from V and 5 bases from J, with 14 bases between. The CDR3 DNA reads as TGTGCCAGCACCCCTGGGCATTGGACTGAAGCTTTCTTT. This encodes CASTPGHWTEAFF.